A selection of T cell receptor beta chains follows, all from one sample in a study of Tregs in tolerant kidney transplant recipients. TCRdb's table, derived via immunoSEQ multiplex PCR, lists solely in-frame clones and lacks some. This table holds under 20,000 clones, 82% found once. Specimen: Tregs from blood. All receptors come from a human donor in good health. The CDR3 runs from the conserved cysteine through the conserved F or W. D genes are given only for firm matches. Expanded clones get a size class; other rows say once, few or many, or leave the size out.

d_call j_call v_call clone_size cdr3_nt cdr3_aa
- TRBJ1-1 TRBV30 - TGTGCCTGGAGTGGAGGCGGTCTTATGAACACTGAAGCTTTCTTT CAWSGGGLMNTEAFF
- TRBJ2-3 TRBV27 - TGTGCCAGCAGATGGGACATGCGGTCGGGTACGCAGTATTTT CASRWDMRSGTQYF
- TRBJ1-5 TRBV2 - TGTGCCAGCAATGCCGCGGGACAAAATCAGCCCCAGCATTTT CASNAAGQNQPQHF
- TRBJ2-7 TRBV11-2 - TGTGCCAGCTCTAGCGACGGCGCCTTGTACGAGCAGTACTTC CASSSDGALYEQYF
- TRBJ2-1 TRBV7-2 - TGTGCCAGCAGCCTAGCTAGGGACAATGAGCAGTTCTTC CASSLARDNEQFF
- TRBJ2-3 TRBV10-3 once TGTGCCACCCACCCGGGGTATTCCACAGATACGCAGTATTTT CATHPGYSTDTQYF
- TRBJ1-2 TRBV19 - TGTGCCAGTAGTATCAGCCAGTATGGCTACACCTTC CASSISQYGYTF
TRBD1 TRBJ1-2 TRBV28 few TGTGCCAGCAGTCGGACAGGGTATGGCTACACCTTC CASSRTGYGYTF
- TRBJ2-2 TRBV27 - TGTGCCAGCAGTACCCAGGGGACCGGCGGGGAGCTGTTTTTT CASSTQGTGGELFF
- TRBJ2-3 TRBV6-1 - TGTGCCAGCAGTGAAATCCTACAGTCCACAGATACGCAGTATTTT CASSEILQSTDTQYF
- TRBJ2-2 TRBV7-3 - TGTGCCAGCAGCTTAAGGCGGAGCACCGGGGAGCTGTTTTTT CASSLRRSTGELFF
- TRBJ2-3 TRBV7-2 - TGTGCCAGCAGCTTCTCCCGAGCCACAGATACGCAGTATTTT CASSFSRATDTQYF
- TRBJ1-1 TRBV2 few TGTGCCAGCGTGGAATCCTTAATGAACACTGAAGCTTTCTTT CASVESLMNTEAFF
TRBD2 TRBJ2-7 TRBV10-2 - TGCGCCAGCAGTGGGGGGGGATCCTACGAGCAGTACTTC CASSGGGSYEQYF
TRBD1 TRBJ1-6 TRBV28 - TGTGCCAGCATCGGGACAGGAAATTCACCCCTCCACTTT CASIGTGNSPLHF
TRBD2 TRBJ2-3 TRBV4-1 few TGCGCCAGCAGCCGAGGGGGACTAGCGGGGAACACAGATACGCAGTATTTT CASSRGGLAGNTDTQYF
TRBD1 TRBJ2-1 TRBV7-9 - TGTGCCAGCACCCCACCGGGACAGGGAACCTACAATGAGCAGTTCTTC CASTPPGQGTYNEQFF
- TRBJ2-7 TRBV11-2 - TGTGCCAGCAGCTTAGTACGGGGAAGCTCCTACGAGCAGTACTTC CASSLVRGSSYEQYF
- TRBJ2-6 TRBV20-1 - TGCAGTGCTTCCGGGGCCAACGTCCTGACTTTC CSASGANVLTF